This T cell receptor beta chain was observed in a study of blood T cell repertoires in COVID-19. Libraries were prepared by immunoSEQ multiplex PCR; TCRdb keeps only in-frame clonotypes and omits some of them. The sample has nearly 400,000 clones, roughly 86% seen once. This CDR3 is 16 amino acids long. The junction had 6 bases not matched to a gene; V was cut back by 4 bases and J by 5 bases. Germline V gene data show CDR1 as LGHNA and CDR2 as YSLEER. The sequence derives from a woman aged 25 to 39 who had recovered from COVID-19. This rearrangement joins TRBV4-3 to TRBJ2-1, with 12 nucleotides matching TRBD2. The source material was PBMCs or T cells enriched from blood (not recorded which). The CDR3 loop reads CASSRTLAGGDNEQFF. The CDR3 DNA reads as TGCGCCAGCAGCCGAACCCTAGCGGGGGGGGACAATGAGCAGTTCTTC.